A few counts support the clone carrying this T cell receptor beta chain. Its antigen remains unknown. Each CDR3 protein gets one entry after TCRdb re-called the 5' RACE reads with MiXCR. The repertoire holds roughly 700,000 distinct CDR3 sequences, with less than 10% as singletons. The data were obtained in a study of identical twins. Findings of the study overall: Its conclusions, products of cross-sectional statistical analysis, did not come from following the same donors.

The CDR3 runs to 15 residues. Germline CDR1 reads LGHNA; CDR2 reads YNFKEQ. Trimming left V 3 bases short and J 4 bases short, with 16 bases between. The data also belong to a second study, concerning yellow fever vaccine responses in identical twins.

Material: PBMCs. This chain uses TRBV4-2 with TRBJ2-7; D perhaps matches TRBD2 (5 bases). The sequence derives from a woman younger than 30 in good health. The chain's CDR3 is CASSQRSELGYEQYF. In DNA form, the CDR3 reads TGTGCCAGCAGCCAGAGAAGCGAACTAGGGTACGAGCAGTACTTC.